This T cell receptor (beta chain) was recorded in a study of OX40 agonist ivuxolimab in advanced cancers. Turning to the study itself: Participants averaged approximately 65 years of age (range about 23 to 79) and were around 85% male. Findings and caveats of the study: Several nonresponders also turned out to have low normalized T-cell clonal expansion. The CD4+ and CD8+ T cells in the blood had expanded clonally by week 6 at 0.1 to 3.0 mg/kg.

Patients were ruled out by autoimmune disease history or systemic immunosuppression. Comments on this clone: The antigen is undetermined.

Sequencing used immunoSEQ multiplex PCR; TCRdb keeps in-frame clones, though not all of them. The sample has under 75,000 clones; roughly nine tenths are singletons. The source was CD4+ or CD8+ T cells sorted from blood, collected in a trial of the OX40 agonist ivuxolimab. This TCR derives from an adult with an advanced solid tumor such as melanoma, head and neck, liver or kidney cancer.

CDR3 nucleotide sequence: TGTGCCAGCAGCTGGGCGGGAGCTAGCACAGATACGCAGTATTTT. It translates to CASSWAGASTDTQYF. V and J are TRBV13 and TRBJ2-3; 7 nucleotides match TRBD2. The CDR3 runs to 15 residues. Per the germline V gene, CDR1 is PRHDT and CDR2 is FYEKMQ (reference sequence). V shed 4 bases, J shed 0 bases, and the junction held 4 bases outside the gene matches.